This T cell receptor (beta chain) was sequenced during a study of shared clonotypes between healthy human individuals. Terminally differentiated effector memory CD45RA+ cells were left out of the naive CD8 fraction, which was CD45RO-negative and positively selected for CCR7. Germline V lookup: CDR1 SGHRS, CDR2 YFSETQ. CDR3 length: 17 residues. The V and J ends lost 0 bases and 3 bases, in that order; junction bases with no gene match: 5. Authors' methods: ImmunoSEQ sequences covered only the junction and lacked quality scores; filtering therefore differed. TCRdb's copy holds only in-frame clones and misses some; the assay was immunoSEQ multiplex PCR. That table supplies the V and J calls and clone size; D and trimming were determined from the DNA. The data hold 550,000 to 600,000 clones, with 95% to 98% observed a single time.

The TCR originated in a young man in good health. Sequenced material: naive CD8+ T cells sorted from blood. The J gene is TRBJ2-1, the V gene TRBV5-1; 11 bases match TRBD2. The DNA for the CDR3 is TGCGCCAGCAGCTTGGTTCAGGGGACTAGCGGCTACAATGAGCAGTTCTTC. Protein: CASSLVQGTSGYNEQFF.